The next 21 T cell receptor beta chains were all read from a single sample in a study of T cells after yellow fever vaccination (dated 2019 in TCRdb). The sample's treatment or condition, from its label and the paper: live attenuated yellow fever vaccine strain. The method behind the library was 5' RACE. The listed sequencing device is Illumina NovaSeq 6000. Clones were called with MiXCR by TCRdb after fastp trimmed the public reads at Q25, and only in-frame beta chains were retained. Entries are consolidated by CDR3 protein sequence, retaining the most common genes and DNA. This sample gives about 160,000 distinct CDR3 sequences in total; approximately 10% of them show up just once. The ten top clones hold roughly 33% of the sample. The sequences come from CD8+ T cells sorted from PBMCs, collected 45 days after the yellow fever booster vaccination. These receptors were taken from a man between 18 and 29 years old who received the YFV17D yellow fever vaccine.

This clonotype was observed at least ten times. V usage is TRBV5-1 and J usage is TRBJ2-3; D unclear. Germline V gene data show CDR1 as SGHRS and CDR2 as YFSETQ. The CDR3 totals 14 residues. V was cut by 1 base and J by 5 bases, with 11 bases left in between. CDR3 in DNA: TGCGCCAGCAGCTTGCTAGGTAGTCGAGATACGCAGTATTTT. Amino acids: CASSLLGSRDTQYF.

This clonotype has a handful of counts. The rearrangement links TRBV29-1 to TRBJ2-3; D is unclear. V lost 0 bases and J lost 5, with 12 bases in between. CDR1 SQVTM and CDR2 ANQGSEA come from the germline V gene. The CDR3 contains 14 residues. DNA for the CDR3: TGCAGCGTTGAAGATCTTGCTAGTGAAGATACGCAGTATTTT. Its translation: CSVEDLASEDTQYF.

This clonotype was detected many times. This chain links TRBV4-1 with TRBJ2-1, with D possibly being TRBD2 (6 bases). CDR3 size: 13 residues. V shed 3 bases and J shed 8 bases, with 11 bases lying between them. The germline CDR1 and CDR2 sequences are MGHRA and YSYEKL. CDR3 sequence (DNA): TGCGCCAGCAGCCACCGACTAGTCGATGAGCAGTTCTTC. The encoded protein is CASSHRLVDEQFF.

The sample holds many counts of this clonotype. The chain recombines TRBV27 with TRBJ2-5; D might be TRBD1 or TRBD2, each matching 5 bases. CDR1 is MNHEY, CDR2 SMNVEV, per germline (reference sequence). The CDR3 extends over 13 amino acids. V lost 6 bases and J 7 bases, leaving 15 bases between the germline ends. The CDR3 sequence: CASRGTADMTQYF. The CDR3 DNA reads as TGTGCCAGCAGGGGGACCGCCGATATGACCCAGTACTTC.

J is TRBJ1-3 and V is TRBV2; D remains unclear. The V end lost 10 bases, the J end lost 4 bases, and 8 bases lay between the germline ends. CDR1 and CDR2 (germline): SNHLY, FYNNEI. There are 11 residues in the CDR3. CDR3 nucleotide sequence: TGTGCCACCCTTCGGGGAAACACCATATATTTT. Its translation is CATLRGNTIYF.

This clonotype was recorded at least ten times. The chain recombines TRBV11-2 with TRBJ2-1; possibly TRBD2 for D (6 bases). CDR3 length: 16 residues. Trimming removed 1 base from V and 3 bases from J, with 13 bases in between. Germline loops: CDR1 SGHAT, CDR2 FQNNGV. CDR3 protein: CASSLVGGVNYNEQFF. The CDR3 bases are TGTGCCAGCAGCTTAGTCGGCGGGGTAAACTACAATGAGCAGTTCTTC.

This clonotype was seen ten or more times. The chain combines TRBV6-1 with TRBJ2-7; D assignment may be TRBD1 or TRBD2 (5 bases each). CDR1 is MNHNS and CDR2 is SASEGT in the germline V gene. The CDR3 has 15 amino acids. The V and J ends lost 1 base and 2 bases respectively, with 12 bases between them. CDR3 region: CASSEDLGDPYEQYV. CDR3 sequence (DNA): TGTGCCAGCAGTGAAGACTTGGGGGATCCCTACGAGCAGTACGTC.

This clonotype has more than one count but fewer than ten. The chain couples TRBV11-2 to TRBJ2-1; the D is unclear. The length of the CDR3 is 14 residues. Per germline, CDR1 SGHAT and CDR2 FQNNGV. With 7 bases removed from V and 5 bases from J, the gap between germline ends came to 15 bases. This CDR3 reads CASKTAKANNEQFF. The DNA for the CDR3 is TGTGCCAGCAAAACGGCCAAGGCGAACAATGAGCAGTTCTTC.

There are a few counts of this clonotype. The CDR3 nucleotides read TGTGCCAGCAGCAACTCGGGCCCGCGGCCCGGGGAGCTGTTTTTT. Translation gives CASSNSGPRPGELFF. The V gene is TRBV7-2, the J gene TRBJ2-2; D remains ambiguous. The CDR3 is made up of 15 amino acids. Germline CDR1 SGHTA, CDR2 FQGNSA. The ends were cut back, 5 bases at V and 6 bases at J, with 16 bases in the middle.

The CDR3: CASSLWRGPSTDTQYF. Here the CDR3 DNA reads TGTGCCAGCAGCTTGTGGAGAGGTCCAAGCACAGATACGCAGTATTTT. This sequence joins TRBV7-6 and TRBJ2-3; D is unclear. Trimming left V 3 bases short and J 0 bases short, with 13 bases between. Per the germline V gene, CDR1 is SGHVS and CDR2 is FNYEAQ. This CDR3 has 16 amino acids.

This clonotype was seen more than once but under ten times. This rearrangement joins TRBV28 to TRBJ2-7, with D possibly being TRBD1 (5 bases). Germline V CDR1 and CDR2: MDHEN, SYDVKM. The V gene lost 3 bases and the J gene lost 2 bases, with 17 bases spanning the gap. The CDR3 runs to 16 residues. The DNA of the CDR3 is TGTGCCAGCAGTTTTTCTCGGGTCAGGGCTACCTACGAGCAGTACTTC. As protein: CASSFSRVRATYEQYF. Full variable domain (remainder filled in from reference TRBV28 and TRBJ2-7): DVKVTQSSRYLVKRTGEKVFLECVQDMDHENMFWYRQDPGLGLRLIYFSYDVKMKEKGDIPEGYSVSREKKERFSLILESASTNQTSMYLCASSFSRVRATYEQYFGPGTRLTVT.

This clonotype was found many times. This rearrangement joins TRBV27 to TRBJ2-7; 12 bases map to TRBD2. This CDR3 is 18 amino acids long. CDR1 and CDR2 from the germline V gene are MNHEY and SMNVEV (reference sequence). Trimming cost V 1 base and J 0 bases; bases outside gene matches: 7. CDR3 protein: CASSLYASGGEYSYEQYF. Here the CDR3 DNA reads TGTGCCAGCAGTTTATACGCTAGCGGGGGGGAATACTCCTACGAGCAGTACTTC.

The CDR3 region is CSAPGQGAYGANVLTF. The CDR3 DNA is TGCAGTGCACCGGGACAGGGGGCGTATGGGGCCAACGTCCTGACTTTC. This chain connects TRBV20-1 to TRBJ2-6; 12 nucleotides agree with TRBD1. The ends lost 6 bases at V and 3 bases at J; junction bases unmatched: 6. CDR1 is DFQATT, CDR2 SNEGSKA, per germline (reference sequence). The CDR3 totals 16 residues.

The chain joins TRBV10-3 to TRBJ2-1; TRBD2 aligns across 7 bases. Trimming removed 6 bases from V and 0 bases from J; junction bases left unmatched: 5. The CDR3 sequence is 15 residues long. Germline V lookup: CDR1 ENHRY, CDR2 SYGVKD. CDR3 amino acids: CAIRPAGSSYNEQFF. The CDR3 DNA sequence: TGTGCCATCAGGCCAGCGGGGAGCTCCTACAATGAGCAGTTCTTC.

This clonotype was observed many times. V gene TRBV6-6 combines with J gene TRBJ1-1; D not resolved. CDR1 and CDR2 (germline): MNHNY, SVGAGI (reference sequence). The germline V and J ends were trimmed by 5 bases and 3 bases, with 10 bases remaining between them. This CDR3 comprises 13 residues. The CDR3: CASSAGSHTEAFF. The CDR3 DNA reads TGTGCCAGCAGTGCGGGTTCTCACACTGAAGCTTTCTTT.

This clonotype has a count of ten or more. The chain is built from TRBV6-6 and TRBJ2-2, with 13 bases lining up with TRBD2. Trimming removed 6 bases from V and 5 bases from J; junction bases left unmatched: 6. CDR1 is MNHNY and CDR2 is SVGAGI in the germline V gene (reference sequence). The CDR3 covers 16 residues. CDR3 coding DNA: TGTGCCAGCAGATCTACTAGCGGGGGGGGTACCGGGGAGCTGTTTTTT. Encoded protein: CASRSTSGGGTGELFF.

V is TRBV6-8 and J is TRBJ2-5; no reliable D call. The ends were cut back, 2 bases at V and 3 bases at J, with 13 bases in the middle. This CDR3 region has 15 residues. In germline, CDR1 is MNHGY, CDR2 SAAAGT. As DNA, the CDR3 is TGTGCCAGCAGTTACCCCCTGGCAGCTGAAGAGACCCAGTACTTC. Its protein is CASSYPLAAEETQYF.

V is TRBV7-9 and J is TRBJ2-1; no clear D. Germline assignment: CDR1 SEHNR and CDR2 FQNEAQ (reference sequence). The CDR3 spans 15 residues. Deletions cut 4 bases from V and 4 bases from J, with 14 bases between. The CDR3 spells CASSSDRGWYNEQFF. The DNA of the CDR3 is TGTGCCAGCAGCTCGGACCGAGGATGGTACAATGAGCAGTTCTTC.

This clonotype was seen more than once but under ten times. The rearrangement uses TRBV24-1 and TRBJ2-1, with a weak D call TRBD2 (6 bases). Per germline, CDR1 KGHDR and CDR2 SFDVKD. Trimming pared 2 bases from V and 10 bases from J, leaving 8 bases between. CDR3 size: 12 residues. DNA for the CDR3: TGTGCCACCAGTGATTGGGGGAGGGAGCAGTTCTTC. It encodes CATSDWGREQFF.

A few counts support this clonotype. This chain links TRBV6-5 with TRBJ1-4; 8 bases map to TRBD1. This CDR3 is built from 15 residues. The V and J ends lost 6 bases and 10 bases, in that order; junction bases with no gene match: 13. Germline V lookup: CDR1 MNHEY, CDR2 SVGAGI. CDR3 amino acids: CASSLNDRGAGKLFF. The CDR3 DNA sequence: TGTGCCAGCAGCCTTAATGACAGGGGCGCAGGAAAACTGTTTTTT.

This clonotype was counted a few times. The chain is built from TRBV15 and TRBJ2-3; perhaps TRBD2 as D (6 bases). Germline CDR1 is LNHNV and CDR2 is YYDKDF (reference sequence). CDR3 size: 16 residues. V lost 7 bases and J 5 bases, leaving 22 bases between the germline ends. CDR3 sequence: CATNSRRDSELDTQYF. In DNA, the CDR3 is TGTGCCACCAACTCAAGAAGGGACTCCGAATTAGATACGCAGTATTTT.